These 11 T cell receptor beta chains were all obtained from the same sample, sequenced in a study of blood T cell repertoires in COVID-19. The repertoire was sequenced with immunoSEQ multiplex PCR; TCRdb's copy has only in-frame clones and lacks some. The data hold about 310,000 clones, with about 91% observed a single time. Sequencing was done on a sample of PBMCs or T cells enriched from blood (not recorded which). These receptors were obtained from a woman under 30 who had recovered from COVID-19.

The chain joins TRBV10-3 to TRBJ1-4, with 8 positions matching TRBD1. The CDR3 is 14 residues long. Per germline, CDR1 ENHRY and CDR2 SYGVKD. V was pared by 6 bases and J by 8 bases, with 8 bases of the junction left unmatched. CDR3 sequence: CAIRGGTGDEKLFF. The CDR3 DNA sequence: TGTGCCATCAGGGGGGGGACAGGAGACGAAAAACTGTTTTTT.

Here the CDR3 reads CARGDRDNQPQHF. The CDR3 DNA reads as TGTGCCAGAGGGGACAGGGACAATCAGCCCCAGCATTTT. The chain couples TRBV5-3 to TRBJ1-5, with 9 nucleotides matching TRBD1. TRBV5-3 falls under the ORF class, with uncertain function. V shed 7 bases and J 3 bases; nucleotides not matched to a gene: 2. The CDR3 is made up of 13 amino acids.

CDR3 sequence: CASSIQTGGRSPLHF. In DNA form, the CDR3 reads TGTGCCAGCAGCATACAGACAGGGGGCCGTTCACCCCTCCACTTT. The chain is built from TRBV3-1 (or the pseudogene TRBV3-2) and TRBJ1-6; TRBD1 aligns across 10 bases. J lost 9 bases, V lost 5 bases, and 7 bases had no gene match. The CDR3 sequence is 15 residues long. Per the germline V gene, CDR1 is LGHDT and CDR2 is YNNKEL (reference sequence).

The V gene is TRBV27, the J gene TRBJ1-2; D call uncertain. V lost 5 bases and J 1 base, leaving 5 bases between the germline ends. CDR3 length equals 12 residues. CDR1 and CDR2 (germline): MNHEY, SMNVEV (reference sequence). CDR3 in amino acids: CASSRDNYGYTF. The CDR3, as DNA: TGTGCCAGCAGTCGCGATAACTATGGCTACACCTTC.

The CDR3 DNA reads as TGTGCCAGCAGCTTGGCAGCGAACATCAATAACTATGGCTACACCTTC. Protein sequence: CASSLAANINNYGYTF. The rearrangement uses TRBV5-4 and TRBJ1-2, with D hard to call. The germline V gene has CDR1 SGHNT and CDR2 YYREEE (reference sequence). V was clipped by 0 bases and J by 1 base, with 13 bases between them. This CDR3 is built from 16 residues.

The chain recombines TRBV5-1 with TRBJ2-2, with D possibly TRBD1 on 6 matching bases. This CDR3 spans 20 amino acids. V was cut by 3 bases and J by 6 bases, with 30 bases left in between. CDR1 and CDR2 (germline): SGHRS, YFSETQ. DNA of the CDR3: TGCGCCAGCAGCTCCACCCCCGGGACACCGTTTGGGAATATCCCCGGGGAGCTGTTTTTT. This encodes CASSSTPGTPFGNIPGELFF.

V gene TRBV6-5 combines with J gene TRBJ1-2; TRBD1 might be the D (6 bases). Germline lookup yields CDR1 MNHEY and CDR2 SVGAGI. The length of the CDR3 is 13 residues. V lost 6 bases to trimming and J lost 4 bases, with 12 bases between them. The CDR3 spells CASRLTGTYGYTF. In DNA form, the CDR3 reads TGTGCCAGCAGGCTGACAGGTACCTATGGCTACACCTTC.

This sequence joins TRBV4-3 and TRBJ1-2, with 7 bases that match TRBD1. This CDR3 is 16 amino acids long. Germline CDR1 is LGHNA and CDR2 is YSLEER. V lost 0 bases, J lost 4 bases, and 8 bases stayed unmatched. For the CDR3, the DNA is TGCGCCAGCAGCCAAGATCACGAAGGGGGCAGCTATGGCTACACCTTC. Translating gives CASSQDHEGGSYGYTF.

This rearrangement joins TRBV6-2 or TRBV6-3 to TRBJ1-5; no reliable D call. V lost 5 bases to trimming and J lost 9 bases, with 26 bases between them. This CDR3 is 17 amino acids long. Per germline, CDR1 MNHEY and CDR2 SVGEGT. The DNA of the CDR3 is TGTGCCAGCAGTGCCCTGGGGAACATAGCGGTTGTGACGCCCCAGCATTTT. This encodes CASSALGNIAVVTPQHF.

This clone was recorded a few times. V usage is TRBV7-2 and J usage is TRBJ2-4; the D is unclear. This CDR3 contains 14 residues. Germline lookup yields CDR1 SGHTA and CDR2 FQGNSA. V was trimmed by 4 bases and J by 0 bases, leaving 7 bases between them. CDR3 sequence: CASSYTIAKNIQYF. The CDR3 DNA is TGTGCCAGCAGCTACACAATAGCCAAAAACATTCAGTACTTC.

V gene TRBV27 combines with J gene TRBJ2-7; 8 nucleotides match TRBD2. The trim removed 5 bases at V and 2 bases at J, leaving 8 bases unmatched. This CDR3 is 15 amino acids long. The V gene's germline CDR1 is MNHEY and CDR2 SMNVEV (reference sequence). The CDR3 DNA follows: TGTGCCAGCAGTCCATCCACTAGCGGTACCTACGAGCAGTACTTC. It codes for CASSPSTSGTYEQYF.